Presented here are 20 T cell receptor beta chains from one specimen sequenced in a study of shared clonotypes between healthy human individuals. The assay was immunoSEQ multiplex PCR, and TCRdb's table has in-frame clones only and misses some. This sample yields fewer than 850,000 clones, of which around 72% are seen a single time; around 2% belongs to the top ten. The sample was memory CD4+ T cells sorted from blood. Subset of the sample: CD45RA-negative fraction. These receptor sequences come from a woman in her twenties or thirties in good health.

This chain uses TRBV6-6 with TRBJ1-1; D is perhaps TRBD1 (5 bases). CDR3 length: 16 amino acids. V lost 11 bases to trimming and J lost 1 base, with 23 bases between them. Germline values: CDR1 MNHNY, CDR2 SVGAGI (reference sequence). The CDR3 reads CAAGAQSGGKNTEAFF. CDR3 in DNA: TGTGCCGCCGGCGCACAGTCGGGGGGAAAGAACACTGAAGCTTTCTTT.

A single count supports this clone. The chain joins TRBV5-1 to TRBJ2-5; D possibly uses TRBD1 or TRBD2 (5 bases each). This CDR3 contains 14 residues. CDR1 and CDR2 (germline): SGHRS, YFSETQ. V lost 4 bases and J 3 bases, leaving 13 bases between the germline ends. CDR3 DNA sequence: TGCGCCAGCAGCCCCCGGGACGCCAAAGAGACCCAGTACTTC. Amino acids: CASSPRDAKETQYF.

The chain couples TRBV9 to TRBJ1-6, with TRBD1 matching over 7 bases. The CDR3 covers 15 residues. Germline trimming cut 2 bases from V and 2 bases from J; bases unmatched to any gene: 1. CDR1 is SGDLS, CDR2 YYNGEE, per germline. Here the CDR3 DNA reads TGTGCCAGCAGCGTCGGGACAGCCTATAATTCACCCCTCCACTTT. This gives the protein CASSVGTAYNSPLHF.

This clone has a handful of counts. V is TRBV27 and J is TRBJ2-3; a possible D gene is TRBD2 (6 bases). The germline V gene encodes CDR1 MNHEY and CDR2 SMNVEV (reference sequence). The CDR3 is 14 amino acids. Trimming left V 7 bases short and J 4 bases short, with 15 bases between. In nucleotides, the CDR3 is TGTGCCAGCAAAAGGCTAGCGATCGCAGATACGCAGTATTTT. Translation gives CASKRLAIADTQYF.

V usage is TRBV5-1 and J usage is TRBJ2-5, with D hard to call. This CDR3 is built from 14 residues. Trimming shortened V by 4 bases and J by 3 bases, and 13 bases separated the two germline ends. Germline V lookup: CDR1 SGHRS, CDR2 YFSETQ. This CDR3 reads CASSQKGTKETQYF. The CDR3 DNA reads as TGCGCCAGCAGCCAGAAGGGAACTAAAGAGACCCAGTACTTC.

The gene calls are TRBV5-1 and TRBJ2-5; 7 bases are shared with TRBD1. CDR1 is SGHRS and CDR2 is YFSETQ in the germline V gene. The CDR3 has 15 amino acids. Trimming took 0 bases from V and 3 from J; bases not matched to a gene: 5. The CDR3 nucleotides are TGCGCCAGCAGCTTGGCCGGGCAGGGGGAAGAGACCCAGTACTTC. This codes for CASSLAGQGEETQYF.

The chain recombines TRBV11-3 with TRBJ2-1, with D perhaps TRBD1 or TRBD2 (6 bases each). From germline, CDR1 is SGHNT and CDR2 YENEEA. The V gene lost 6 bases and the J gene lost 7 bases, with 13 bases spanning the gap. The CDR3 has 13 amino acids. As DNA, the CDR3 is TGTGCCAGCAGTAGGGGGGCTAGGAATGAGCAGTTCTTC. This sequence encodes CASSRGARNEQFF.

The genes are TRBV6-5 and TRBJ2-3; D call uncertain. The V end lost 7 bases, the J end lost 1 base, and 15 bases lay between the germline ends. The germline CDR1 and CDR2 sequences are MNHEY and SVGAGI. CDR3 length equals 15 residues. Here the CDR3 DNA reads TGTGCCAGCAAAGGCCCTCGATCGGGCACAGATACGCAGTATTTT. The encoded protein is CASKGPRSGTDTQYF.

This clone is a singleton in its sample. V is TRBV6-9 and J is TRBJ2-2; 10 nucleotides agree with TRBD1. CDR3 size: 17 residues. Trimming cost V 0 bases and J 1 base; bases outside gene matches: 2. Germline CDR1 MNHGY, CDR2 SVAAGI. CDR3: CASSYSRDRGNTGELFF. CDR3 DNA sequence: TGTGCCAGCAGTTATTCGAGGGACAGGGGGAACACCGGGGAGCTGTTTTTT.

This clone was seen more than once but under ten times. The chain has TRBV11-2 and TRBJ1-1; D is perhaps TRBD1 (5 bases). Germline V gives CDR1 SGHAT, CDR2 FQNNGV. V lost 3 bases, J lost 5 bases, and 13 bases lay in between. This CDR3 region has 14 residues. CDR3 sequence: CASSFSQGETEAFF. The CDR3 region has the DNA TGTGCCAGCAGCTTTTCGCAGGGAGAAACTGAAGCTTTCTTT.

The J gene is TRBJ1-1, the V gene TRBV11-2, with a weak D call TRBD1 (5 bases). V was clipped by 5 bases and J by 5 bases, with 18 bases between them. The germline V gene encodes CDR1 SGHAT and CDR2 FQNNGV. This CDR3 comprises 15 residues. The CDR3 spells CASSAAEGANTEAFF. The DNA for the CDR3 is TGTGCCAGCAGCGCTGCCGAAGGGGCAAATACTGAAGCTTTCTTT.

The rearrangement links TRBV5-1 to TRBJ2-1, with D possibly matching TRBD2 (5 bases). Germline-derived CDR1 and CDR2 are SGHRS and YFSETQ. There are 13 residues in the CDR3. V was clipped by 4 bases and J by 6 bases, with 11 bases between them. CDR3 sequence reads: CASSGLSANEQFF. In nucleotides, the CDR3 is TGCGCCAGCAGCGGACTCTCCGCCAATGAGCAGTTCTTC.

In its sample, this clone was seen a few times. The chain uses TRBV28 and TRBJ2-7; possibly TRBD1 for D (6 bases). The CDR3 has 14 amino acids. Germline values: CDR1 MDHEN, CDR2 SYDVKM. Trimming cost V 4 bases and J 5 bases, with 15 bases left between them. CDR3 sequence (DNA): TGTGCCAGCAGTTCCACCGGGACAAGTCACGAGCAGTACTTC. It translates to CASSSTGTSHEQYF.

This clone was observed many times. This rearrangement joins TRBV27 to TRBJ2-7; either TRBD1 or TRBD2 may supply D (6 bases each). From germline, CDR1 is MNHEY and CDR2 SMNVEV (reference sequence). This CDR3 spans 15 amino acids. V lost 6 bases to trimming and J lost 2 bases, with 17 bases between them. The CDR3 here is CASRRGGRNAYEQYF. DNA for the CDR3: TGTGCCAGCAGAAGAGGGGGGCGGAATGCCTACGAGCAGTACTTC.

The chain combines TRBV28 with TRBJ1-5; D might be TRBD1 (6 bases). Germline V gene lookup returns CDR1 MDHEN and CDR2 SYDVKM. V was trimmed by 3 bases and J by 4 bases, leaving 22 bases between them. The CDR3 has 18 residues. The CDR3 loop is CASSFLAYGQGWNQPQHF. DNA of the CDR3: TGTGCCAGCAGTTTTTTAGCTTACGGGCAGGGGTGGAATCAGCCCCAGCATTTT.

This sequence joins TRBV28 and TRBJ2-3, with D hard to call. CDR3 length: 16 residues. Trimming left V 6 bases short and J 2 bases short, with 18 bases between. Germline values: CDR1 MDHEN, CDR2 SYDVKM. CDR3 sequence: CASSKSPSWITDTQYF. CDR3 DNA sequence: TGTGCCAGCAGCAAATCACCTAGTTGGATCACAGATACGCAGTATTTT.

The V call is TRBV5-4, the J call TRBJ2-5; D is possibly TRBD2 (6 bases). The end of the DNA aligns better with TRBJ2-7, so the J call may be wrong. Germline CDR1 reads SGHNT; CDR2 reads YYREEE (reference sequence). CDR3 length: 13 residues. The CDR3: CASRTRESVEQYF. CDR3 DNA sequence: TGTGCCAGCAGAACTCGGGAGTCGGTCGAGCAGTACTTC.

This clone is a singleton in its sample. The J gene is TRBJ2-5, the V gene TRBV25-1; D is unresolved. Trimming took 4 bases from V and 1 from J, leaving 16 bases between them. The CDR3 loop spans 16 amino acids. CDR1 is MGHDK, CDR2 SYGVNS, per germline. This CDR3 reads CASSGLDLGGQETQYF. In DNA, the CDR3 is TGTGCCAGCAGTGGATTGGATTTGGGTGGCCAAGAGACCCAGTACTTC.

The chain links TRBV4-1 to TRBJ2-3, with TRBD2 as a possible D gene (6 bases). Germline loops: CDR1 MGHRA, CDR2 YSYEKL. The V and J ends lost 4 bases and 4 bases respectively, with 18 bases between them. CDR3 length: 16 amino acids. The CDR3 loop is CASSLTLAGPADTQYF. The CDR3 nucleotides are TGCGCCAGCAGCCTTACCCTGGCGGGGCCCGCAGATACGCAGTATTTT.

The chain links TRBV19 to TRBJ1-1; possibly TRBD1 for D (5 bases). V lost 7 bases and J lost 1, with 13 bases in between. In germline, CDR1 is LNHDA, CDR2 SQIVND (reference sequence). The CDR3 runs 14 residues. The CDR3 DNA reads as TGTGCCAGTAAAACCCAAGGGGCGAACACTGAAGCTTTCTTT. Its translation: CASKTQGANTEAFF.